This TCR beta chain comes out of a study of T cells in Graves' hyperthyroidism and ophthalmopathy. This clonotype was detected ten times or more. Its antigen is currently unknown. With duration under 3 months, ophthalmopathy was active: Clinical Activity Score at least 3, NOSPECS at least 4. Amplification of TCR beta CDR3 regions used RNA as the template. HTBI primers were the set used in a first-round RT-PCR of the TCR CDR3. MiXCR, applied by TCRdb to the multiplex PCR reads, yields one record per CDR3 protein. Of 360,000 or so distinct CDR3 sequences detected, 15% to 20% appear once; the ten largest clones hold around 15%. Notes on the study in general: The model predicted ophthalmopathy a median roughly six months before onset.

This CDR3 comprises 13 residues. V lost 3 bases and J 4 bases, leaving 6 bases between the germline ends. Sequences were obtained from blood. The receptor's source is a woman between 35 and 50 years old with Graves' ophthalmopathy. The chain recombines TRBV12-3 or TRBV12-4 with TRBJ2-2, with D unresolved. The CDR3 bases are TGTGCCAGCAGTTTTCGGGTCACCGGGGAGCTGTTTTTT. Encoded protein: CASSFRVTGELFF.